The 16 T cell receptor beta chains in this list originate from one sample, sequenced in a study of blood T cell repertoires in COVID-19. Libraries were prepared by immunoSEQ multiplex PCR; TCRdb keeps only in-frame clonotypes and omits some of them. The repertoire consists of 150,000 or so clones, with about nine tenths occurring once and the leading ten covering roughly 4%. Sequenced: PBMCs or T cells enriched from blood (not recorded which). Receptors were obtained from a woman between 40 and 55 years old who had been exposed to COVID-19.

The chain links TRBV5-6 to TRBJ1-1, with TRBD1 identical over 9 bases. Per the germline V gene, CDR1 is SGHDT and CDR2 is YYEEEE. V shed 1 base and J 4 bases; nucleotides not matched to a gene: 8. The CDR3 length is 16 residues. In DNA form, the CDR3 reads TGTGCCAGCAGCTTGCTAACAGGGGGCCCTCGCACTGAAGCTTTCTTT. Its translation: CASSLLTGGPRTEAFF.

This rearrangement joins TRBV29-1 to TRBJ1-1; D ambiguous. CDR3 length: 13 amino acids. CDR1 and CDR2 (germline): SQVTM, ANQGSEA. V dropped 3 bases and J dropped 0 bases, with 8 bases sitting between them. CDR3 nucleotide sequence: TGCAGCGTTGATGGCCCTTTGAACACTGAAGCTTTCTTT. It translates to CSVDGPLNTEAFF. Together with reference TRBV29-1 and TRBJ1-1, the CDR3 gives the full variable domain: SAVISQKPSRDICQRGTSLTIQCQVDSQVTMMFWYRQQPGQSLTLIATANQGSEATYESGFVIDKFPISRPNLTFSTLTVSNMSPEDSSIYLCSVDGPLNTEAFFGQGTRLTVV.

Remarks on this clone: This sequence may be a read error, since a much larger clone differs from it by one base. This sample includes further DNA sequences coding for the same CDR3. V is TRBV3-1 (or the pseudogene TRBV3-2) and J is TRBJ1-6, with 7 bases lining up with TRBD1. V gave up 1 base and J gave up 6 bases; unmatched junction bases: 0. From germline, CDR1 is LGHDT and CDR2 YNNKEL (reference sequence). CDR3 length equals 14 residues. In DNA form, the CDR3 reads TGTGCCAGCAGCCAAGGACAGGGTAATTCACCCCTCCACTTT. Translated: CASSQGQGNSPLHF.

The chain carries TRBV27 and TRBJ2-7; possibly TRBD1 for D (6 bases). The CDR3 totals 16 residues. From germline, CDR1 is MNHEY and CDR2 SMNVEV (reference sequence). Trimming removed 2 bases from V and 7 bases from J, with 21 bases in between. CDR3 in amino acids: CASSLLGGTSLGEQYF. In DNA form, the CDR3 reads TGTGCCAGCAGTTTACTAGGGGGAACCTCACTCGGGGAGCAGTACTTC.

This sequence joins TRBV7-9 and TRBJ2-7, with D possibly TRBD2 on 7 matching bases. Per germline, CDR1 SEHNR and CDR2 FQNEAQ (reference sequence). V lost 3 bases and J 3 bases, leaving 18 bases between the germline ends. The length of the CDR3 is 16 residues. This CDR3 reads CASSLSRGGPHYEQYF. The CDR3 DNA sequence: TGTGCCAGCAGCTTGTCTAGGGGGGGTCCCCACTACGAGCAGTACTTC.

The CDR3 DNA sequence: TGTGCCAGCAGTACCCGGACAGCCCACTATGGCTACACCTTC. Translating gives CASSTRTAHYGYTF. This chain connects TRBV6-5 to TRBJ1-2, with D perhaps TRBD1 (6 bases). The CDR3 consists of 14 residues. Trimming removed 5 bases at V and 3 bases at J, with 13 bases between. Germline V gene sequence: CDR1 MNHEY, CDR2 SVGAGI.

This chain uses TRBV2 with TRBJ1-6, with 9 positions matching TRBD1. This CDR3 is built from 15 residues. The germline CDR1 and CDR2 sequences are SNHLY and FYNNEI. With 11 bases clipped from V and 8 bases from J, the junction kept 13 bases outside the gene matches. CDR3 protein: CAGTELQGAHSPLHF. DNA of the CDR3: TGTGCCGGCACAGAGTTACAGGGGGCTCATTCACCCCTCCACTTT.

This sequence joins TRBV5-5 and TRBJ2-5; 12 bases map to TRBD2. The V gene's germline CDR1 is SGHKS and CDR2 YYEKEE (reference sequence). CDR3 length: 16 amino acids. Trimming cost V 4 bases and J 5 bases; bases outside gene matches: 9. This CDR3 is CASSPLAGGFRETQYF. In DNA form, the CDR3 reads TGTGCCAGCAGCCCCCTAGCGGGAGGGTTTCGGGAGACCCAGTACTTC.

The chain couples TRBV7-2 to TRBJ2-1; 8 bases line up with TRBD2. V lost 2 bases, J lost 1 base, and 4 bases stayed unmatched. The CDR3 has 16 residues. CDR1 and CDR2 (germline): SGHTA, FQGNSA. This chain's CDR3 is CASSLYPSGSYNEQFF. In nucleotides, the CDR3 is TGTGCCAGCAGCTTATACCCTAGCGGGTCCTACAATGAGCAGTTCTTC.

This rearrangement joins TRBV24-1 to TRBJ2-3, with TRBD2 matching over 8 bases. This CDR3 is built from 15 residues. Germline V gene sequence: CDR1 KGHDR, CDR2 SFDVKD. The junction had 2 bases not matched to a gene; V was cut back by 0 bases and J by 4 bases. In DNA, the CDR3 is TGTGCCACCAGTGATTTGAGCGGGGGCGCAGATACGCAGTATTTT. Encoded protein: CATSDLSGGADTQYF.

The gene calls are TRBV5-5 and TRBJ2-2, with 13 bases fitting TRBD2. CDR3 size: 17 residues. The germline V gene has CDR1 SGHKS and CDR2 YYEKEE (reference sequence). V was pared by 0 bases and J by 6 bases, with 5 bases of the junction left unmatched. The CDR3 DNA reads TGTGCCAGCAGCTTGGAGACTAGCGGGAGGTCCCCCGGGGAGCTGTTTTTT. Translating it yields CASSLETSGRSPGELFF.

The chain couples TRBV12-3 or TRBV12-4 to TRBJ2-1; possibly TRBD2 for D (6 bases). The germline V and J ends were trimmed by 11 bases and 0 bases, with 11 bases remaining between them. CDR3 length equals 13 residues. The CDR3 reads CAASDSSYNEQFF. DNA for the CDR3: TGTGCCGCTAGCGATAGCTCCTACAATGAGCAGTTCTTC.

This clone was counted between two and nine times. The chain links TRBV29-1 to TRBJ1-1, with 8 bases identical to TRBD1. The CDR3 covers 13 residues. Per germline, CDR1 SQVTM and CDR2 ANQGSEA. The trim removed 5 bases at V and 8 bases at J, leaving 10 bases unmatched. The CDR3 is CSVSDRVEREAFF. The CDR3 coding sequence is TGCAGCGTTTCGGACAGGGTGGAACGGGAAGCTTTCTTT.

The chain couples TRBV7-9 to TRBJ1-4; D ambiguous. The germline V and J ends were trimmed by 1 base and 2 bases, with 11 bases remaining between them. Germline V gene lookup returns CDR1 SEHNR and CDR2 FQNEAQ (reference sequence). The CDR3 runs to 16 residues. This CDR3 reads CASSLVAATTNEKLFF. The CDR3 DNA sequence: TGTGCCAGCAGCTTAGTAGCGGCGACCACTAATGAAAAACTGTTTTTT.

The chain links TRBV7-7 to TRBJ2-3, with D perhaps matching TRBD2 (5 bases). V lost 1 base and J lost 2, with 13 bases in between. This CDR3 comprises 16 residues. Germline V CDR1 and CDR2: SSHAT, FNYEAQ (reference sequence). The CDR3 nucleotides are TGTGCCAGCAGCTTAGGGGCGGGCCCCTCCACAGATACGCAGTATTTT. This translates into CASSLGAGPSTDTQYF.

The V gene is TRBV10-3, the J gene TRBJ2-1, with 10 bases identical to TRBD1. V shed 0 bases, J shed 4 bases, and the junction held 15 bases outside the gene matches. Germline lookup yields CDR1 ENHRY and CDR2 SYGVKD. The CDR3 runs 20 residues. The CDR3 DNA follows: TGTGCCATCAGTGAGTCAGTGTTTGGGACAGGGGTCACGGATTACAATGAGCAGTTCTTC. Its protein product is CAISESVFGTGVTDYNEQFF.